Below are 30 T cell receptor beta chains sequenced from a single sample in a study of T cell repertoires in ileal Crohn's disease. Lamina propria lymphocytes from surgical specimens were isolated on a density gradient before sorting. Data came from immunoSEQ multiplex PCR; TCRdb stores just in-frame clones and leaves some out. The table records fewer than 6,500 clones, approximately 87% of them present only once. The sequenced material came from CD4+ T cells from ileum. All receptors derive from an adult with Crohn's disease. Some clones in this sample may be carry-over from other donors' samples.

The rearrangement links TRBV19 to TRBJ2-1; maybe TRBD2 (5 bases). The CDR3 is made up of 12 amino acids. V gave up 6 bases and J gave up 9 bases, with 12 bases separating them. Germline CDR1 LNHDA, CDR2 SQIVND (reference sequence). CDR3 loop: CASSQTKTEQFF. The CDR3 bases are TGTGCCAGTAGCCAGACTAAGACTGAGCAGTTCTTC.

The V call is TRBV28, the J call TRBJ1-2, with 7 positions matching TRBD1. The J segment lost 8 bases and the V segment lost 5 bases, leaving 14 bases of the junction unmatched. Germline CDR1 and CDR2: MDHEN and SYDVKM. The CDR3 is 15 amino acids. The CDR3 nucleotides are TGTGCCAGCAGTCCATCGACAGGGTACGGTTGGGGCTACACCTTC. Amino acids: CASSPSTGYGWGYTF.

The chain employs TRBV7-3 and TRBJ2-6; D is possibly TRBD1 (5 bases). Trimming shortened V by 6 bases and J by 4 bases, and 13 bases separated the two germline ends. CDR3 length equals 15 residues. CDR1 is SGHTA and CDR2 is FQGTGA in the germline V gene. The CDR3 DNA reads as TGTGCCAGCAGTCAAACAGGTTACGGGGCCAACGTCCTGACTTTC. Translation: CASSQTGYGANVLTF.

The genes are TRBV5-1 and TRBJ2-2; TRBD2 aligns across 9 bases. The CDR3 is 17 residues long. The ends lost 3 bases at V and 5 bases at J; junction bases unmatched: 11. Germline values: CDR1 SGHRS, CDR2 YFSETQ. The CDR3 spells CASSSYIAGVGTGELFF. CDR3 coding DNA: TGCGCCAGCAGCTCCTATATAGCGGGAGTGGGTACCGGGGAGCTGTTTTTT. The variable domain in full, completed from reference TRBV5-1 and TRBJ2-2, reads KAGVTQTPRYLIKTRGQQVTLSCSPISGHRSVSWYQQTPGQGLQFLFEYFSETQRNKGNFPGRFSGRQFSNSRSEMNVSTLELGDSALYLCASSSYIAGVGTGELFFGEGSRLTVL.

The V call is TRBV30, the J call TRBJ1-1; D remains ambiguous. V was shortened by 0 bases and J by 5 bases, with 13 bases between the two germline ends. CDR1 is GTSNPN and CDR2 is SVGIG in the germline V gene (reference sequence). The CDR3 has 14 residues. DNA of the CDR3: TGTGCCTGGAGTGTGATTACGGGGAGGACTGAAGCTTTCTTT. Its protein is CAWSVITGRTEAFF.

The chain links TRBV27 to TRBJ2-7, with D maybe TRBD1 (6 bases). The CDR3 is 13 amino acids. Germline V gene sequence: CDR1 MNHEY, CDR2 SMNVEV (reference sequence). Trimming cost V 2 bases and J 6 bases, with 11 bases left between them. In DNA form, the CDR3 reads TGTGCCAGCAGTTTAGGGGGCCCTCGCGAGCAGTACTTC. Its protein is CASSLGGPREQYF.

This clone was picked up one time. The chain is built from TRBV5-4 and TRBJ2-2, with 7 bases matching TRBD1. CDR1 is SGHNT, CDR2 YYREEE, per germline (reference sequence). The CDR3 extends over 15 amino acids. The V segment lost 2 bases and the J segment 2 bases; nucleotides outside the gene matches: 3. CDR3 loop: CASSFDRVNTGELFF. For the CDR3, the DNA is TGTGCCAGCAGCTTCGACAGGGTCAACACCGGGGAGCTGTTTTTT.

V gene TRBV11-1 combines with J gene TRBJ2-7; 8 positions match TRBD2. Germline CDR1 SGHAT, CDR2 FQDESV (reference sequence). The trim removed 6 bases at V and 6 bases at J, leaving 7 bases unmatched. The length of the CDR3 is 13 residues. CDR3 nucleotides: TGTGCCAGCAGAATTAGCGGGACGGGCGAGCAGTACTTC. Residues: CASRISGTGEQYF.

V usage is TRBV28 and J usage is TRBJ1-1, with D maybe TRBD1 (5 bases). V was pared by 5 bases and J by 0 bases, with 16 bases between. The CDR3 is 16 residues long. Per the germline V gene, CDR1 is MDHEN and CDR2 is SYDVKM. The CDR3 bases are TGTGCCAGCAGTCTTAGACAGACCTTGATGAACACTGAAGCTTTCTTT. It is translated as CASSLRQTLMNTEAFF.

V is TRBV9 and J is TRBJ2-1; 10 nucleotides agree with TRBD1. The CDR3 consists of 16 residues. Looked up from germline, CDR1 is SGDLS and CDR2 is YYNGEE. V dropped 4 bases and J dropped 2; count of bases not matched to a gene: 6. This CDR3 reads CASSPHDRGPYNEQFF. CDR3 DNA: TGTGCCAGCAGCCCTCACGACAGGGGGCCCTACAATGAGCAGTTCTTC.

This clone was seen once. The chain uses TRBV29-1 and TRBJ2-3; 10 bases are shared with TRBD2. Unmatched junction bases numbered 5, after V lost 8 bases and J lost 3 bases. The germline V gene has CDR1 SQVTM and CDR2 ANQGSEA. The CDR3 is 13 residues long. CDR3 nucleotides: TGCAGCCCTAGCGGGGGTTTGACAGATACGCAGTATTTT. Translation: CSPSGGLTDTQYF.

V and J are TRBV2 and TRBJ2-4; D is perhaps TRBD1 (6 bases). CDR3 length equals 13 residues. Trimming stripped 4 bases from V and 7 bases from J, with 11 bases between. Germline V gives CDR1 SNHLY, CDR2 FYNNEI. The DNA for the CDR3 is TGTGCCAGCAGTGCCGGACAGAGGAACATTCAGTACTTC. The encoded protein is CASSAGQRNIQYF.

The V gene is TRBV4-2, the J gene TRBJ1-2; D unresolved. V was clipped by 0 bases and J by 4 bases, with 15 bases between them. CDR1 and CDR2 (germline): LGHNA, YNFKEQ. The CDR3 is 16 amino acids. The CDR3 spells CASSQDRKVEAYGYTF. The CDR3 nucleotides are TGTGCCAGCAGCCAAGATCGGAAGGTTGAGGCCTATGGCTACACCTTC.

The gene calls are TRBV11-2 and TRBJ2-3; D is perhaps TRBD1 (6 bases). Per the germline V gene, CDR1 is SGHAT and CDR2 is FQNNGV. The CDR3 covers 15 residues. V lost 9 bases, J lost 6 bases, and 22 bases lay in between. The CDR3 loop reads CASGGGAETLDTQYF. The CDR3 DNA reads as TGTGCCAGTGGGGGCGGAGCGGAGACCCTGGATACGCAGTATTTT.

This clone was counted between two and nine times. CDR3 bases: TGTGCCAGTAGTATACAGGGGACGAATGAAAAACTGTTTTTT. Its translation: CASSIQGTNEKLFF. V is TRBV19 and J is TRBJ1-4; a possible D gene is TRBD1 (6 bases). Trimming left V 2 bases short and J 5 bases short, with 9 bases between. CDR3 length: 14 residues. Germline CDR1 and CDR2: LNHDA and SQIVND (reference sequence).

The chain couples TRBV15 to TRBJ2-7, with D possibly being TRBD2 (8 bases). The germline V gene encodes CDR1 LNHNV and CDR2 YYDKDF (reference sequence). Trimming removed 7 bases at V and 5 bases at J, with 15 bases between. This CDR3 is built from 13 residues. The CDR3, as DNA: TGTGCCACCACTCCCGGGAGGGGGCACGAGCAGTACTTC. Amino acid sequence: CATTPGRGHEQYF. The full variable domain, completed using reference TRBV15 and TRBJ2-7, is DAMVIQNPRYQVTQFGKPVTLSCSQTLNHNVMYWYQQKSSQAPKLLFHYYDKDFNNEADTPDNFQSRRPNTSFCFLDIRSPGLGDTAMYLCATTPGRGHEQYFGPGTRLTVT.

The rearrangement links TRBV2 to TRBJ1-2, with D possibly being TRBD1 (6 bases). CDR1 and CDR2 from the germline V gene are SNHLY and FYNNEI. Deletions cut 0 bases from V and 8 bases from J, with 16 bases between. CDR3 length equals 15 residues. In DNA, the CDR3 is TGTGCCAGCAGTGAAGCTTCCCACAGGGTCGGGGGCTACACCTTC. Protein: CASSEASHRVGGYTF.

The chain has TRBV6-1 and TRBJ2-5, with TRBD1 as a possible D gene (5 bases). Trimming stripped 7 bases from V and 6 bases from J, with 15 bases between. This CDR3 contains 13 residues. Per the germline V gene, CDR1 is MNHNS and CDR2 is SASEGT. CDR3 region: CASTPGIMKTQYF. In DNA, the CDR3 is TGTGCCAGCACCCCAGGGATTATGAAGACCCAGTACTTC.

This clone was picked up one time. This chain links TRBV18 with TRBJ1-2; no clear D. Germline loops: CDR1 KGHSH, CDR2 LQKENI. Trimming took 5 bases from V and 0 from J, leaving 7 bases between them. The CDR3 consists of 13 residues. CDR3 amino acids: CASSSGANYGYTF. The CDR3 region has the DNA TGTGCCAGCTCAAGCGGAGCTAACTATGGCTACACCTTC. The whole variable domain, remainder taken from reference TRBV18 and TRBJ1-2, is NAGVMQNPRHLVRRRGQEARLRCSPMKGHSHVYWYRQLPEEGLKFMVYLQKENIIDESGMPKERFSAEFPKEGPSILRIQQVVRGDSAAYFCASSSGANYGYTFGSGTRLTVV.

The chain carries TRBV11-2 and TRBJ2-4; TRBD1 might be the D (6 bases). Between the trimmed V and J ends, which lost 5 bases and 0 bases, there was a span of 17 bases. CDR3 length: 17 amino acids. Germline V gene data show CDR1 as SGHAT and CDR2 as FQNNGV. The CDR3 loop is CASSPPPGHLAKNIQYF. The CDR3 DNA reads TGTGCCAGCAGCCCACCCCCGGGACACCTAGCCAAAAACATTCAGTACTTC.

DNA for the CDR3: TGTGCCAGCAGTAGAGTCGGGACAGGGTCCTACGAGCAGTACTTC. Protein: CASSRVGTGSYEQYF. The V call is TRBV28, the J call TRBJ2-7; 9 bases line up with TRBD1. This CDR3 is 15 amino acids long. Germline CDR1 MDHEN, CDR2 SYDVKM. J was trimmed by 1 base and V by 5 bases; bases with no gene match: 6. Full variable domain (remainder filled in from reference TRBV28 and TRBJ2-7): DVKVTQSSRYLVKRTGEKVFLECVQDMDHENMFWYRQDPGLGLRLIYFSYDVKMKEKGDIPEGYSVSREKKERFSLILESASTNQTSMYLCASSRVGTGSYEQYFGPGTRLTVT.

This clone was observed a few times. The rearrangement uses TRBV6-1 and TRBJ1-5, with D possibly being TRBD1 (5 bases). V was clipped by 0 bases and J by 6 bases, with 12 bases between them. Germline V CDR1 and CDR2: MNHNS, SASEGT. CDR3 size: 15 residues. Here the CDR3 DNA reads TGTGCCAGCAGTGAAGCTCAGGGTGTGGGTCAGCCCCAGCATTTT. It is translated as CASSEAQGVGQPQHF.

The gene calls are TRBV18 and TRBJ2-3; 8 nucleotides align to TRBD1. The CDR3 contains 17 residues. V shed 1 base, J shed 0 bases, and the junction held 6 bases outside the gene matches. Germline V gene lookup returns CDR1 KGHSH and CDR2 LQKENI. CDR3 DNA sequence: TGTGCCAGCTCACCACGGACAGGGACTTCTAGCACAGATACGCAGTATTTT. It specifies CASSPRTGTSSTDTQYF.

This rearrangement joins TRBV4-2 to TRBJ2-1; 13 bases match TRBD2. Germline loops: CDR1 LGHNA, CDR2 YNFKEQ. The CDR3 is 16 amino acids. The J segment lost 8 bases and the V segment lost 4 bases, leaving 8 bases of the junction unmatched. The CDR3 region has the DNA TGTGCCAGCAGCCGATCCGGGACTAGCGGGGTCCATGAGCAGTTCTTC. Protein sequence: CASSRSGTSGVHEQFF.

The chain joins TRBV5-8 to TRBJ2-7, with unresolved D. Germline V lookup: CDR1 SGHTS, CDR2 YDEGEE. The CDR3 spans 11 residues. V was cut by 2 bases and J by 4 bases, with 4 bases left in between. CDR3 sequence: CASSFKYEQYF. In DNA form, the CDR3 reads TGTGCCAGCAGCTTTAAATACGAGCAGTACTTC.

The chain joins TRBV19 to TRBJ2-7, with D possibly TRBD1 on 5 matching bases. The length of the CDR3 is 13 residues. Per germline, CDR1 LNHDA and CDR2 SQIVND (reference sequence). The V end was cut by 8 bases, the J end by 3 bases, with 14 bases between. The CDR3 loop is CASSSYTGYEQYF. CDR3 sequence (DNA): TGTGCCAGTTCTTCCTACACAGGCTACGAGCAGTACTTC.

This clone has just one count. The chain employs TRBV19 and TRBJ2-7; TRBD2 aligns across 7 bases. CDR3 length equals 13 residues. The junction had 8 bases not matched to a gene; V was cut back by 10 bases and J by 2 bases. Per the germline V gene, CDR1 is LNHDA and CDR2 is SQIVND (reference sequence). The CDR3, as DNA: TGTGCCACCCGGGACTACACCACCTACGAGCAGTACTTC. Protein product: CATRDYTTYEQYF. Complete variable domain (other parts from reference TRBV19 and TRBJ2-7): DGGITQSPKYLFRKEGQNVTLSCEQNLNHDAMYWYRQDPGQGLRLIYYSQIVNDFQKGDIAEGYSVSREKKESFPLTVTSAQKNPTAFYLCATRDYTTYEQYFGPGTRLTVT.

The chain is built from TRBV11-3 and TRBJ2-1; 11 nucleotides align to TRBD2. Losses at the gene ends were 1 base for V and 10 bases for J; bases not matched to a gene: 6. This CDR3 has 15 residues. The germline CDR1 and CDR2 sequences are SGHNT and YENEEA. The CDR3 DNA reads as TGTGCCAGCAGCTTAGGTCAACTAGCGGGAGCGGAGCAGTTCTTC. Protein sequence: CASSLGQLAGAEQFF.

This clone was picked up a small number of times. The chain couples TRBV5-1 to TRBJ2-1; tentatively, D is TRBD1 (6 bases). Germline V gene lookup returns CDR1 SGHRS and CDR2 YFSETQ. Trimming removed 2 bases from V and 0 bases from J, with 9 bases in between. The CDR3 runs to 15 residues. Here the CDR3 reads CASSLGGFSYNEQFF. CDR3 in DNA: TGCGCCAGCAGCTTAGGGGGATTCTCCTACAATGAGCAGTTCTTC.

Remarks on this clone: A read error may produce the germline difference seen at one junction end. The CDR3: CSVETFGTSIDTQYF. CDR3 nucleotide sequence: TGCAGCGTTGAAACGTTCGGGACTAGCATAGATACGCAGTATTTT. The J gene is TRBJ2-3, the V gene TRBV29-1, with 9 bases matching TRBD2. The CDR3 is 15 residues long. Germline V gene sequence: CDR1 SQVTM, CDR2 ANQGSEA.